The 5 T cell receptor beta chains below were found in one sample sequenced in a study of T cell changes during pregnancy in multiple sclerosis. Using immunoSEQ multiplex PCR, the repertoire was profiled, and TCRdb retains in-frame clones only, with some absent. Found here are approximately 9,000 clones, more than 80% of them singletons; the top ten hold 15% to 20%. The specimen was CD8+ T cells from peripheral blood mononuclear cells, collected in the third trimester of pregnancy. Receptors originate from a female donor in good health, enrolled as a control in a pregnancy study.

A few counts support this clone. This chain uses TRBV6-1 with TRBJ2-5; 7 nucleotides match TRBD1. J lost 3 bases, V lost 2 bases, and 3 bases had no gene match. Germline V CDR1 and CDR2: MNHNS, SASEGT. The CDR3 runs 14 residues. The CDR3 coding sequence is TGTGCCAGCAGTGAATGGGACAGAAAAGAGACCCAGTACTTC. The encoded protein is CASSEWDRKETQYF.

The chain combines TRBV7-8 with TRBJ2-1, with D possibly matching TRBD1 (6 bases). Trimming stripped 2 bases from V and 1 base from J, with 12 bases between. The CDR3 totals 16 residues. CDR1 is SGHVS and CDR2 is FQNEAQ in the germline V gene. The CDR3 DNA reads TGTGCCAGCAGCTTACAGGGGACGGCTTCCTACAATGAGCAGTTCTTC. As protein: CASSLQGTASYNEQFF. Drawing the rest from reference TRBV7-8 and TRBJ2-1, the complete variable domain is GAGVSQSPRYKVAKRGQDVALRCDPISGHVSLFWYQQALGQGPEFLTYFQNEAQLDKSGLPSDRFFAERPEGSVSTLKIQRTQQEDSAVYLCASSLQGTASYNEQFFGPGTRLTVL.

CDR3 DNA: TGTGCCAGCAGCGTCACTAGCGATCGCACAGATACGCAGTATTTT. It translates to CASSVTSDRTDTQYF. This chain connects TRBV13 to TRBJ2-3; 7 positions match TRBD2. Trimming took 5 bases from V and 1 from J; bases not matched to a gene: 6. The length of the CDR3 is 15 residues. CDR1 and CDR2 from the germline V gene are PRHDT and FYEKMQ (reference sequence).

CDR3: CASSLALGAQETQYF. DNA for the CDR3: TGTGCCAGCAGCTTAGCGCTTGGGGCCCAAGAGACCCAGTACTTC. V and J are TRBV7-2 and TRBJ2-5; a possible D gene is TRBD1 (5 bases). V was pared by 0 bases and J by 1 base, with 9 bases between. CDR1 is SGHTA, CDR2 FQGNSA, per germline. CDR3 size: 15 residues.

The chain has TRBV6-5 and TRBJ2-7; 10 nucleotides align to TRBD2. The CDR3 contains 14 residues. From germline, CDR1 is MNHEY and CDR2 SVGAGI. Trimming took 2 bases from V and 2 from J; bases not matched to a gene: 0. CDR3 sequence reads: CASSYGTSAYEQYF. As DNA, the CDR3 is TGTGCCAGCAGTTACGGGACTAGCGCCTACGAGCAGTACTTC.